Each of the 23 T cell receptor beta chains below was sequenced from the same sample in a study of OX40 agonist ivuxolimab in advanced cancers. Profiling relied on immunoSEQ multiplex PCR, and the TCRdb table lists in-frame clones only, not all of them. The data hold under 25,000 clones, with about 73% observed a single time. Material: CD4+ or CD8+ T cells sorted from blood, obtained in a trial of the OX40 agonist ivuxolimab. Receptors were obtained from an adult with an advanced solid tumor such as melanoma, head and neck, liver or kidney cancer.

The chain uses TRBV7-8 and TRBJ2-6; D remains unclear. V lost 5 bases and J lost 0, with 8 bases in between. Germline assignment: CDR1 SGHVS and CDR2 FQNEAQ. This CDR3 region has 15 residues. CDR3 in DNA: TGTGCCAGCAGCCCAGTAGTCTCTGGGGCCAACGTCCTGACTTTC. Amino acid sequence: CASSPVVSGANVLTF. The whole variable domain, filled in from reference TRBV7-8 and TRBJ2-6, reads GAGVSQSPRYKVAKRGQDVALRCDPISGHVSLFWYQQALGQGPEFLTYFQNEAQLDKSGLPSDRFFAERPEGSVSTLKIQRTQQEDSAVYLCASSPVVSGANVLTFGAGSRLTVL.

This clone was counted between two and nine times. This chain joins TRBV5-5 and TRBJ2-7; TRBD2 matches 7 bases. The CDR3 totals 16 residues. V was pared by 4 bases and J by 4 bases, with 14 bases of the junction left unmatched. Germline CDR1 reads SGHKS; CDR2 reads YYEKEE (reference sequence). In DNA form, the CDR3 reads TGTGCCAGCAGCCAAAAGTTCAGCGGGGAGGGTTACGAGCAGTACTTC. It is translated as CASSQKFSGEGYEQYF.

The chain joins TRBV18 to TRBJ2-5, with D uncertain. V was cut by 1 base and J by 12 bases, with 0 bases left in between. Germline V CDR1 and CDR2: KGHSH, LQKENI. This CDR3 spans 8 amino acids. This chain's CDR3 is CASSPQYF. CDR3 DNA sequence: TGTGCCAGCTCACCACAGTACTTC.

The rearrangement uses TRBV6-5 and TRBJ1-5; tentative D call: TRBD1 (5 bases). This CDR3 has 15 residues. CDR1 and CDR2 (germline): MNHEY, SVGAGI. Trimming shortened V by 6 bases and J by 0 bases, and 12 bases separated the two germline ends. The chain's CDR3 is CASRTGLYSNQPQHF. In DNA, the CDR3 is TGTGCCAGCAGAACAGGCCTTTATAGCAATCAGCCCCAGCATTTT.

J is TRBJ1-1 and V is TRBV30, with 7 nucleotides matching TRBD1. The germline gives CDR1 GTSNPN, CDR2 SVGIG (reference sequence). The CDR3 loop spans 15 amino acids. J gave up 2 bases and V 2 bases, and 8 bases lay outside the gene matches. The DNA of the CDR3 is TGTGCCTGGAGTAGTCTGCAGGGGGGTAACACTGAAGCTTTCTTT. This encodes CAWSSLQGGNTEAFF.

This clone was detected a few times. In DNA form, the CDR3 reads TGTGCCACCAGCAGAGTGTCAGGTACTGGGGCCAACGTCCTGACTTTC. Translated: CATSRVSGTGANVLTF. The chain has TRBV15 and TRBJ2-6; D call uncertain. CDR1 and CDR2 from the germline V gene are LNHNV and YYDKDF (reference sequence). V dropped 1 base and J dropped 2 bases, with 9 bases sitting between them. This CDR3 is 16 amino acids long.

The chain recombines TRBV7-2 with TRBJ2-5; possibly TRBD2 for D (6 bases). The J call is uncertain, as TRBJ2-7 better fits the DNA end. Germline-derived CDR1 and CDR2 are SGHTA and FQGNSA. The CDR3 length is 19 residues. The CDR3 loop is CASSPPLGLAGGLPYEQYF. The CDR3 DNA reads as TGTGCCAGCAGCCCTCCGTTGGGGCTTGCAGGAGGGCTCCCCTACGAGCAGTACTTC.

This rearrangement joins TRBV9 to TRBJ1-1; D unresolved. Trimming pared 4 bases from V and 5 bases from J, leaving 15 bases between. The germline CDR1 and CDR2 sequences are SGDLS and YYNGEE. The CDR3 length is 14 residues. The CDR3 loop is CASSYQVGSTEAFF. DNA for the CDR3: TGTGCCAGCAGCTACCAGGTCGGGAGTACTGAAGCTTTCTTT.

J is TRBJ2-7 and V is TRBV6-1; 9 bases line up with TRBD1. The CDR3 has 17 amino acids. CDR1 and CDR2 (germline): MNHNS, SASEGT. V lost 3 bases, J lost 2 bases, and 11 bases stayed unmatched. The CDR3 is CASSDGVLRQGAYEQYF. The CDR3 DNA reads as TGTGCCAGCAGTGACGGGGTGTTGAGACAGGGGGCCTACGAGCAGTACTTC.

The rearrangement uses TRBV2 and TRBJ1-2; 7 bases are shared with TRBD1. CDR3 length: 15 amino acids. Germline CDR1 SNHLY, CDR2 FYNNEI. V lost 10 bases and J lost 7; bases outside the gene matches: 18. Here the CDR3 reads CAILLLQTGFSGYTF. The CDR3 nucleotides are TGTGCCATACTTTTGTTGCAGACAGGGTTTTCTGGCTACACCTTC. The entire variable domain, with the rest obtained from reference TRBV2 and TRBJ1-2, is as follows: EPEVTQTPSHQVTQMGQEVILRCVPISNHLYFYWYRQILGQKVEFLVSFYNNEISEKSEIFDDQFSVERPDGSNFTLKIRSTKLEDSAMYFCAILLLQTGFSGYTFGSGTRLTVV.

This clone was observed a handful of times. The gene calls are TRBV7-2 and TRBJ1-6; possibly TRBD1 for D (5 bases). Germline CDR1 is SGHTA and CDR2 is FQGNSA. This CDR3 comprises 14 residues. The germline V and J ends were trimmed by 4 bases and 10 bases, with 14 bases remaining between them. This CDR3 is CASSSRSGSSPLHF. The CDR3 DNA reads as TGTGCCAGCAGCTCACGGTCAGGGTCCTCACCCCTCCACTTT.

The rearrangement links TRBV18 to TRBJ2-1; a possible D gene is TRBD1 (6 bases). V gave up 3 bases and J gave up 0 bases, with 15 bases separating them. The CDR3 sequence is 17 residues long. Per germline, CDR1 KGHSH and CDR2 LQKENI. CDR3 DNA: TGTGCCAGCTCACCTCCTATCTGGGACATCTCCTACAATGAGCAGTTCTTC. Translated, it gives CASSPPIWDISYNEQFF.

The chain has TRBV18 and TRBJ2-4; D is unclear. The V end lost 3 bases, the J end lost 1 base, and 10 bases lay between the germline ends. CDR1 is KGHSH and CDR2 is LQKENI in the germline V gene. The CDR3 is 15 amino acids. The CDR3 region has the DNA TGTGCCAGCTCACCCTCGATAGGGGCCAAAAACATTCAGTACTTC. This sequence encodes CASSPSIGAKNIQYF.

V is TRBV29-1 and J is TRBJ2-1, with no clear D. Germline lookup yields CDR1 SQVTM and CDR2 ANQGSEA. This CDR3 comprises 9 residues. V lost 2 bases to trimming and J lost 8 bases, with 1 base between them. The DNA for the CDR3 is TGCAGCGTTGAACATGAGCAGTTCTTC. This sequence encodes CSVEHEQFF.

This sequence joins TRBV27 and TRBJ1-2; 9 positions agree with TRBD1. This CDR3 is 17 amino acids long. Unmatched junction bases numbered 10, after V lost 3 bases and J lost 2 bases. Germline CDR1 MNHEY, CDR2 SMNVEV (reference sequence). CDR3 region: CASSFTAGQGFNYGYTF. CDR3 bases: TGTGCCAGCAGTTTTACTGCGGGACAGGGTTTCAACTATGGCTACACCTTC.

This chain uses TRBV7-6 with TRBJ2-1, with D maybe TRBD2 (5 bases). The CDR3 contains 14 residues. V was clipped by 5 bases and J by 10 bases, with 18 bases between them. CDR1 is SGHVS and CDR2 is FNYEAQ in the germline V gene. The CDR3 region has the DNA TGTGCCAGCAGCGTAGTCCGGGGTATCGGGGAGCAGTTCTTC. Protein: CASSVVRGIGEQFF.

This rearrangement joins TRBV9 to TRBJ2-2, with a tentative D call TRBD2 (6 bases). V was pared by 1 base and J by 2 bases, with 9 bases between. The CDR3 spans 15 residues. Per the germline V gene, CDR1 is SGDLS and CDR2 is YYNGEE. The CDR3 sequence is CASSVSGVNTGELFF. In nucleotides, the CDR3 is TGTGCCAGCAGCGTATCGGGGGTCAACACCGGGGAGCTGTTTTTT.

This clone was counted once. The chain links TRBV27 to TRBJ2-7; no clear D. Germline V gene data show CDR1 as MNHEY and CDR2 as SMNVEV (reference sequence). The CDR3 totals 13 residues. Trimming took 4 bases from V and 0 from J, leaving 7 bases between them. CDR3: CASSSYSSYEQYF. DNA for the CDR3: TGTGCCAGCAGTTCCTACTCCTCCTACGAGCAGTACTTC.

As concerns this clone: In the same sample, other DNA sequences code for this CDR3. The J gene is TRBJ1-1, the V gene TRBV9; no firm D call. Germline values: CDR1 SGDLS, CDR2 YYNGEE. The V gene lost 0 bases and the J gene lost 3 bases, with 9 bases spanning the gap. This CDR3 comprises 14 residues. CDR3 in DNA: TGTGCCAGCAGCGTAGGCCCGGCAGACACTGAAGCTTTCTTT. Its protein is CASSVGPADTEAFF.

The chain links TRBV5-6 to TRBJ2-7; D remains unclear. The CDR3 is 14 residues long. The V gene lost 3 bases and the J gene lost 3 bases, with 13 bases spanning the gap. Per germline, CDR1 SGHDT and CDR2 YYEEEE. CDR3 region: CASSSVVGLYEQYF. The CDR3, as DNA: TGTGCCAGCAGCTCGGTCGTCGGCCTCTACGAGCAGTACTTC. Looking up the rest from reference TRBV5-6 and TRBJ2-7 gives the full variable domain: DAGVTQSPTHLIKTRGQQVTLRCSPKSGHDTVSWYQQALGQGPQFIFQYYEEEERQRGNFPDRFSGHQFPNYSSELNVNALLLGDSALYLCASSSVVGLYEQYFGPGTRLTVT.

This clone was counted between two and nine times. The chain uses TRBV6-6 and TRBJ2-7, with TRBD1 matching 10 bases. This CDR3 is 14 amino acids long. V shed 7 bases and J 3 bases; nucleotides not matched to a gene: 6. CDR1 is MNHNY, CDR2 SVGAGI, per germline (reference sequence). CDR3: CASTGRDRGYEQYF. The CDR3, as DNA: TGTGCCAGCACCGGACGGGACAGGGGCTACGAGCAGTACTTC.

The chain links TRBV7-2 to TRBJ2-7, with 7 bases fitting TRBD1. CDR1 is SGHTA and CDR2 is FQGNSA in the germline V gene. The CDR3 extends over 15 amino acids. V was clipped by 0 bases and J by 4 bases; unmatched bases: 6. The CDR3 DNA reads TGTGCCAGCAGCTTAGCCGGGACAGCCATTTACGAGCAGTACTTC. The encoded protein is CASSLAGTAIYEQYF.

CDR3 bases: TGTGCCAGCAGCTTGATTGCGGGAGTCGGGGAGCAGTTCTTC. This codes for CASSLIAGVGEQFF. The gene calls are TRBV5-4 and TRBJ2-1; 7 bases align to TRBD2. Trimming at V came to 1 base and at J to 10 bases, leaving 8 bases not matched to a gene. Germline loops: CDR1 SGHNT, CDR2 YYREEE (reference sequence). This CDR3 region has 14 residues. The full variable domain, rest sourced from reference TRBV5-4 and TRBJ2-1, is ETGVTQSPTHLIKTRGQQVTLRCSSQSGHNTVSWYQQALGQGPQFIFQYYREEENGRGNFPPRFSGLQFPNYSSELNVNALELDDSALYLCASSLIAGVGEQFFGPGTRLTVL.